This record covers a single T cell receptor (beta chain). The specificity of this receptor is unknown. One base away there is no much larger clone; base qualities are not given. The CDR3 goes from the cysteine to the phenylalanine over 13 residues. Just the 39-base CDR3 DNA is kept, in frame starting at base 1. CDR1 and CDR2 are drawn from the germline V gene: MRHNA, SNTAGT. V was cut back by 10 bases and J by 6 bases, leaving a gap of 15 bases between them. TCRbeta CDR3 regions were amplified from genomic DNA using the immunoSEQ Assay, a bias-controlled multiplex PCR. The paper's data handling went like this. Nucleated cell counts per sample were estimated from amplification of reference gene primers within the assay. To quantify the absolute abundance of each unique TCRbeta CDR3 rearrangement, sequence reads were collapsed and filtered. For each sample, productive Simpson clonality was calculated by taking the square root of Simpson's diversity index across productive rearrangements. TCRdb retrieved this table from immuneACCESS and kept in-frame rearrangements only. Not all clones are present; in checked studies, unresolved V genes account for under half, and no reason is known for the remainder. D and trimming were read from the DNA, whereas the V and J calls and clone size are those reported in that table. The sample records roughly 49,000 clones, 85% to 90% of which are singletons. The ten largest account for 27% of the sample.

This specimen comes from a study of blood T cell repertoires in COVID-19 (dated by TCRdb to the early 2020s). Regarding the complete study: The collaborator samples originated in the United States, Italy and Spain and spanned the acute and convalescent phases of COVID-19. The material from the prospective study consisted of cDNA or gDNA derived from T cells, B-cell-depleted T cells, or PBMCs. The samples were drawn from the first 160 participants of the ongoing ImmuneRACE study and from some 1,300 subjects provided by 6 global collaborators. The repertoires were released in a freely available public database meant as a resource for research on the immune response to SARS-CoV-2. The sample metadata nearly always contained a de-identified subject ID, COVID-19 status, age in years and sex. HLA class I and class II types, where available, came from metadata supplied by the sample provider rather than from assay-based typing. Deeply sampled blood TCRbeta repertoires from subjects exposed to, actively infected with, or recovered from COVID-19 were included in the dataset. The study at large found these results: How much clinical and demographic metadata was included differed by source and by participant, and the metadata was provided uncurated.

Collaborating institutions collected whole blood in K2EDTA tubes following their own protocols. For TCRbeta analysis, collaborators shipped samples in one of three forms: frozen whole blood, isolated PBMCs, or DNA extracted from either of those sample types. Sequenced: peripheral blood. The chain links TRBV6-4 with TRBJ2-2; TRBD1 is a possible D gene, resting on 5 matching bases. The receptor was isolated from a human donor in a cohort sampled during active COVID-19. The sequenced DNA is TGTGCCATCTTGGTACAGGTTCCCGGGGAGCTGTTTTTT. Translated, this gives CAILVQVPGELFF.